This TCR beta chain was captured by sequencing in a study of early T cells in non-severe SARS-CoV-2 infection. Study-level information: From unsorted whole blood, bulk RNA was sequenced, and the chains remained unpaired.

Separate cDNA molecules each had unique molecular identifiers attached to them. TCRdb itself ran the 5' RACE reads through MiXCR, one entry per CDR3 protein. The data contain roughly 51,000 distinct CDR3 sequences, approximately 9.8% of them singletons. This clonotype was seen many times. The V and J ends lost 4 bases and 0 bases respectively, with 13 bases between them. The CDR3 runs to 16 residues. CDR1 and CDR2 from the germline V gene are MGHDK and SYGVNS. V gene TRBV25-1 combines with J gene TRBJ1-3, with D possibly matching TRBD1 (5 bases). This clonotype was obtained from an adult who was a healthcare worker with PCR-confirmed SARS-CoV-2 infection or an uninfected control (not recorded which). Specimen: whole blood. CDR3 amino acids: CASSGLIRDSGNTIYF. In DNA, the CDR3 is TGTGCCAGCAGTGGTCTCATCAGGGACTCTGGAAACACCATATATTTT.